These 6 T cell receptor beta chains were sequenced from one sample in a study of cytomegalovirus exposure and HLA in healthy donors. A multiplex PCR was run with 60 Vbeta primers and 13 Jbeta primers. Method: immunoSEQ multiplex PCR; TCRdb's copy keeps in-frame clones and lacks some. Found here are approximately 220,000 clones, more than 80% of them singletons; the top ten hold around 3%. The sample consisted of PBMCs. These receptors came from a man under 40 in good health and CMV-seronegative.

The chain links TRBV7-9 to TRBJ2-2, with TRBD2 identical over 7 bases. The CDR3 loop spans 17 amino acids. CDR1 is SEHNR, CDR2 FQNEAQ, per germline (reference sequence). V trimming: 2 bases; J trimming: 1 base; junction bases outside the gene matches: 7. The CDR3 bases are TGTGCCAGCAGCTTACGGGTAGCGGGCGTGAACACCGGGGAGCTGTTTTTT. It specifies CASSLRVAGVNTGELFF.

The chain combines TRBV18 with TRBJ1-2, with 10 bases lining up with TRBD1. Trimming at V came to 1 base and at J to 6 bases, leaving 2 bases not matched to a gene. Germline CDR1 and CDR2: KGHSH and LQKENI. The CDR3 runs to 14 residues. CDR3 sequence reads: CASSPLGTGDGYTF. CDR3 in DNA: TGTGCCAGCTCACCACTCGGGACAGGGGATGGCTACACCTTC.

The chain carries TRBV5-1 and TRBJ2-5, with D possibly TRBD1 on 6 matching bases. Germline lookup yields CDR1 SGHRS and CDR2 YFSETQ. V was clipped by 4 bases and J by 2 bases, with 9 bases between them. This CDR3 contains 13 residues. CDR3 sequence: CASSTDRQETQYF. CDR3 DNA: TGCGCCAGCAGCACGGACAGACAAGAGACCCAGTACTTC.

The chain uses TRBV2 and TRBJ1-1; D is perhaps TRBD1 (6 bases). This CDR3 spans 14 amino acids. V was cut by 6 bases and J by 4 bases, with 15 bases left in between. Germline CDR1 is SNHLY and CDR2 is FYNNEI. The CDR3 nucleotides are TGTGCCAGCAGCCAACAGGGATGGAGCACTGAAGCTTTCTTT. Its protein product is CASSQQGWSTEAFF.

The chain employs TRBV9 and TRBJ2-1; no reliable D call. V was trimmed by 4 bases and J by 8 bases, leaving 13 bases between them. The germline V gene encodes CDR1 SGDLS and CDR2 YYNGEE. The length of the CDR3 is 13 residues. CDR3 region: CASSHGLRDEQFF. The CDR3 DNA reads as TGTGCCAGCAGCCACGGTCTCCGAGATGAGCAGTTCTTC. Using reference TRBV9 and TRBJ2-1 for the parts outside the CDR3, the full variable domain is DSGVTQTPKHLITATGQRVTLRCSPRSGDLSVYWYQQSLDQGLQFLIQYYNGEERAKGNILERFSAQQFPDLHSELNLSSLELGDSALYFCASSHGLRDEQFFGPGTRLTVL.

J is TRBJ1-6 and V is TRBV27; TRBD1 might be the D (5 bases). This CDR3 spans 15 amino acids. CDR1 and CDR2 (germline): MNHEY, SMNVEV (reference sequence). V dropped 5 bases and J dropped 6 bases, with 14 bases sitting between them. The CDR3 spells CASSGALFPNSPLHF. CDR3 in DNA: TGTGCCAGCAGTGGGGCCCTTTTTCCTAATTCACCCCTCCACTTT.